The 18 T cell receptor beta chains below all came from one sample that was sequenced in a study of CD8 T cells in Susac syndrome. Random hexamers were used to reverse transcribe 0.5 to 1 ug of RNA. One entry per CDR3 protein results from TCRdb running MiXCR on the immunoSEQ multiplex PCR reads. The sample carries roughly 200,000 distinct CDR3 sequences, 85% to 95% recorded once. Sequencing was performed on CD4+ T cells from PBMCs. The receptors were gathered from a human donor in good health.

This clonotype was detected a few times. The rearrangement uses TRBV3-1 and TRBJ2-3; 13 bases line up with TRBD2. This CDR3 contains 16 residues. Germline V gene sequence: CDR1 LGHDT, CDR2 YNNKEL (reference sequence). V was clipped by 5 bases and J by 2 bases; unmatched bases: 4. This chain's CDR3 is CASSAGLAGATDTQYF. In DNA, the CDR3 is TGTGCCAGCAGCGCCGGACTAGCGGGAGCCACAGATACGCAGTATTTT.

This chain uses TRBV5-1 with TRBJ2-1; maybe TRBD1 (6 bases). CDR3 length equals 14 residues. Germline V lookup: CDR1 SGHRS, CDR2 YFSETQ. V was cut by 3 bases and J by 3 bases, with 10 bases left in between. The CDR3 DNA reads TGCGCCAGCAGCTGGACAGTCGGCTACAATGAGCAGTTCTTC. Amino acids: CASSWTVGYNEQFF.

The rearrangement joins TRBV27 to TRBJ2-7; 9 bases are shared with TRBD1. The CDR3 is made up of 16 amino acids. V trimming: 5 bases; J trimming: 3 bases; junction bases outside the gene matches: 11. The germline V gene encodes CDR1 MNHEY and CDR2 SMNVEV (reference sequence). The CDR3 bases are TGTGCCAGCAGTATGCGCCGGGACAGGGAACTCTACGAGCAGTACTTC. Its protein is CASSMRRDRELYEQYF.

This clonotype was observed once. CDR3 DNA: TGTGCCACCAGCCATAGCGGGAGGGCCCTCAATGAGCAGTTCTTC. This codes for CATSHSGRALNEQFF. The genes are TRBV24-1 and TRBJ2-1; 11 bases fit TRBD2. Germline V lookup: CDR1 KGHDR, CDR2 SFDVKD. The CDR3 consists of 15 residues. Losses at the gene ends were 7 bases for V and 6 bases for J; bases not matched to a gene: 7.

The genes are TRBV15 and TRBJ2-1; the D is unclear. There are 15 residues in the CDR3. CDR1 LNHNV and CDR2 YYDKDF come from the germline V gene (reference sequence). V lost 2 bases to trimming and J lost 3 bases, with 11 bases between them. CDR3 protein: CATSRSPGGYNEQFF. Here the CDR3 DNA reads TGTGCCACCAGCAGATCGCCAGGCGGCTACAATGAGCAGTTCTTC.

The chain carries TRBV5-4 and TRBJ2-1; 11 bases are a match to TRBD1. Germline loops: CDR1 SGHNT, CDR2 YYREEE (reference sequence). J gave up 9 bases and V 3 bases, and 8 bases lay outside the gene matches. CDR3 size: 15 residues. CDR3 loop: CASSSHRTGGPEQFF. The CDR3, as DNA: TGTGCCAGCAGCTCCCATAGGACAGGGGGCCCTGAGCAGTTCTTC.

The chain uses TRBV27 and TRBJ1-2, with D possibly TRBD1 on 5 matching bases. Trimming left V 5 bases short and J 8 bases short, with 15 bases between. This CDR3 has 13 amino acids. Looked up from germline, CDR1 is MNHEY and CDR2 is SMNVEV (reference sequence). The CDR3 is CASSGQGVGGYTF. The CDR3 nucleotides are TGTGCCAGCAGTGGGCAGGGTGTAGGGGGCTACACCTTC.

CDR3 sequence reads: CASSLTLPGATSYNEQFF. The CDR3, as DNA: TGCGCCAGCAGTCTTACCCTTCCAGGGGCCACCTCCTACAATGAGCAGTTCTTC. V usage is TRBV23-1 and J usage is TRBJ2-1, with D tentatively TRBD1 (6 bases). TRBV23-1 is an open reading frame whose function is uncertain. Trimming took 4 bases from V and 0 from J, leaving 19 bases between them. The CDR3 extends over 18 amino acids.

The V and J genes are TRBV29-1 and TRBJ2-5; possibly TRBD2 for D (6 bases). With 7 bases removed from V and 5 bases from J, the gap between germline ends came to 26 bases. Germline assignment: CDR1 SQVTM and CDR2 ANQGSEA. CDR3 length equals 16 residues. CDR3 region: CSGDGPLTGAVETQYF. CDR3 in DNA: TGCAGCGGTGACGGCCCCCTAACGGGAGCGGTCGAGACCCAGTACTTC.

CDR3 region: CASSVEGAGGRYNEQFF. Here the CDR3 DNA reads TGTGCCAGCAGCGTAGAAGGGGCGGGAGGACGATACAATGAGCAGTTCTTC. The chain recombines TRBV9 with TRBJ2-1, with 8 bases fitting TRBD2. Germline V gene sequence: CDR1 SGDLS, CDR2 YYNGEE. The CDR3 contains 17 residues. J lost 4 bases, V lost 0 bases, and 9 bases had no gene match.

V and J are TRBV27 and TRBJ1-6; D perhaps matches TRBD1 (5 bases). This CDR3 comprises 14 residues. Germline CDR1 is MNHEY and CDR2 is SMNVEV (reference sequence). CDR3 residues: CVSSGTGRRSPLHF. The CDR3 nucleotides read TGTGTCTCCTCCGGGACGGGGAGGAGATCACCCCTCCACTTT.

A note on this clonotype: The germline gene is not matched at one end of the junction; a read error may be the cause. The rearrangement uses TRBV7-7 and TRBJ2-3; D uncertain. Germline V gene lookup returns CDR1 SSHAT and CDR2 FNYEAQ (reference sequence). The CDR3 extends over 15 amino acids. The DNA of the CDR3 is TGTGCTAGCAGCCCCGTTGCCGGCATCACAGATACGCAGTATTTT. Protein product: CASSPVAGITDTQYF.

This chain's CDR3 is CSVELGGDQPQHF. The CDR3 DNA is TGCAGCGTTGAGCTGGGCGGGGATCAGCCCCAGCATTTT. The J gene is TRBJ1-5, the V gene TRBV29-1; D call uncertain. Germline V lookup: CDR1 SQVTM, CDR2 ANQGSEA. The CDR3 has 13 amino acids. V was shortened by 3 bases and J by 5 bases, with 11 bases between the two germline ends. Together with reference TRBV29-1 and TRBJ1-5, the CDR3 gives the full variable domain: SAVISQKPSRDICQRGTSLTIQCQVDSQVTMMFWYRQQPGQSLTLIATANQGSEATYESGFVIDKFPISRPNLTFSTLTVSNMSPEDSSIYLCSVELGGDQPQHFGDGTRLSIL.

The CDR3 DNA follows: TGTGCCAGCAGATTACTAGCGAGAAGAACAGATACGCAGTATTTT. This sequence encodes CASRLLARRTDTQYF. This chain uses TRBV6-5 with TRBJ2-3; TRBD2 matches 7 bases. Germline lookup yields CDR1 MNHEY and CDR2 SVGAGI. The CDR3 sequence is 15 residues long. The V gene end was trimmed by 6 bases and the J gene end by 3 bases; junction bases not matched to a gene: 9.

This chain joins TRBV7-9 and TRBJ1-5; 7 bases match TRBD1. The CDR3 runs to 14 residues. J was trimmed by 4 bases and V by 5 bases; bases with no gene match: 5. The germline gives CDR1 SEHNR, CDR2 FQNEAQ (reference sequence). The CDR3 coding sequence is TGTGCCAGCAGCAGGACAGGACTTAATCAGCCCCAGCATTTT. This gives the protein CASSRTGLNQPQHF.

The chain carries TRBV15 and TRBJ2-5; 11 nucleotides match TRBD2. The J call may be in error: the DNA end matches TRBJ2-1 better. The CDR3 extends over 14 amino acids. CDR1 is LNHNV and CDR2 is YYDKDF in the germline V gene (reference sequence). CDR3 coding DNA: TGTGCCACCAGCAGAGGGGGGACTAGCGGTACCCAGTTCTTC. Its translation: CATSRGGTSGTQFF.

The chain carries TRBV3-1 and TRBJ2-5; the D is unclear. The CDR3 has 13 residues. Germline V gene data show CDR1 as LGHDT and CDR2 as YNNKEL (reference sequence). Trimming left V 4 bases short and J 0 bases short, with 6 bases between. The chain's CDR3 is CASSPTDQETQYF. CDR3 DNA: TGTGCCAGCAGCCCGACGGACCAAGAGACCCAGTACTTC.

The V call is TRBV30, the J call TRBJ2-7, with 8 nucleotides matching TRBD1. CDR1 and CDR2 (germline): GTSNPN, SVGIG (reference sequence). This CDR3 has 13 amino acids. The V gene end was trimmed by 1 base and the J gene end by 3 bases; junction bases not matched to a gene: 2. CDR3 nucleotides: TGTGCCTGGAGTGGGGGACAGGACTACGAGCAGTACGTC. This encodes CAWSGGQDYEQYV.